This T cell receptor (beta chain) was retrieved from a study of T cell repertoires in cytomegalovirus infection. At the level of the study: Both CMV infection and a matching HLA type were indicated by public TCR beta signatures. General study results and limits: Individuals carrying CMV plus the relevant HLA were identified by cumulative frequency of public TCR beta families. HLA-C-restricted CMV clonotypes gave the most frequent clonotype in two of eight donors.

One entry per CDR3 protein results from TCRdb running MiXCR on the reads. The sample lists roughly 250,000 distinct CDR3 sequences, around 12% seen once, with 1.6% in the top ten. Per the germline V gene, CDR1 is SGHDN and CDR2 is FVKESK. The length of the CDR3 is 15 residues. Trimming took 3 bases from V and 4 from J, leaving 12 bases between them. This clonotype appeared many times. What it recognizes is unknown. The sequencing input was PBMCs. The sequence was obtained from a human donor in good health (CMV status not recorded). Some clones in this sample may be carry-over from other donors' samples. The gene calls are TRBV14 and TRBJ2-2; D unresolved. CDR3 DNA: TGTGCCAGCAGCCAGCGACGGACGTCCACCGGGGAGCTGTTTTTT. It translates to CASSQRRTSTGELFF.